One and the same sample provided the 15 T cell receptor beta chains below, sequenced in a study of blood T cell repertoires in COVID-19. Only in-frame clones appear in the TCRdb table, and some are missing; sequencing was by immunoSEQ multiplex PCR. The table shows a few hundred thousand clones, with over 85% occurring only once. The sequencing sample was made of PBMCs or T cells enriched from blood (not recorded which). These TCRs come from a woman aged 30 to 39 who had recovered from COVID-19.

This sequence joins TRBV4-3 and TRBJ2-5; 7 bases line up with TRBD2. Germline assignment: CDR1 LGHNA and CDR2 YSLEER. With 0 bases clipped from V and 3 bases from J, the junction kept 10 bases outside the gene matches. This CDR3 is 17 amino acids long. The CDR3 sequence is CASSQDVSGTSKETQYF. The CDR3 DNA reads TGCGCCAGCAGCCAAGATGTCAGCGGGACCAGTAAAGAGACCCAGTACTTC.

This sequence joins TRBV19 and TRBJ1-5; D ambiguous. CDR3 length equals 15 residues. CDR1 and CDR2 from the germline V gene are LNHDA and SQIVND (reference sequence). V was clipped by 6 bases and J by 0 bases, with 12 bases between them. The CDR3 DNA sequence: TGTGCCAGTAGAGCCGATGTAGCTAGCAATCAGCCCCAGCATTTT. Translating it yields CASRADVASNQPQHF.

This chain joins TRBV6-6 and TRBJ1-4; 9 positions agree with TRBD1. V gave up 2 bases and J gave up 7 bases; unmatched junction bases: 2. Germline CDR1 MNHNY, CDR2 SVGAGI (reference sequence). This CDR3 comprises 14 residues. The DNA of the CDR3 is TGTGCCAGCAGTTACGAGACAGGGGGTGAAAAACTGTTTTTT. This gives the protein CASSYETGGEKLFF.

The chain links TRBV5-1 to TRBJ1-3, with TRBD1 identical over 9 bases. Germline-derived CDR1 and CDR2 are SGHRS and YFSETQ. The CDR3 runs to 16 residues. The V and J ends lost 2 bases and 0 bases, in that order; junction bases with no gene match: 3. The CDR3 DNA reads as TGCGCCAGCAGCTTACAGGGGGCCCTCTCTGGAAACACCATATATTTT. As protein: CASSLQGALSGNTIYF.

V is TRBV27 and J is TRBJ2-5; 12 positions agree with TRBD2. CDR1 is MNHEY, CDR2 SMNVEV, per germline (reference sequence). This CDR3 region has 17 residues. After removal of 5 bases from V and 4 bases from J, the junction contained 11 bases not matched to a gene. CDR3 sequence reads: CASSTLAGGPSGETQYF. Written as DNA, the CDR3 is TGTGCCAGCAGTACTCTAGCGGGAGGGCCGTCTGGAGAGACCCAGTACTTC.

J is TRBJ2-1 and V is TRBV18; 8 nucleotides line up with TRBD1. V trimming: 4 bases; J trimming: 4 bases; junction bases outside the gene matches: 3. The CDR3 length is 14 residues. The germline gives CDR1 KGHSH, CDR2 LQKENI. The CDR3 sequence: CASSLGTGYNEQFF. CDR3 bases: TGTGCCAGCTCACTGGGGACAGGATACAATGAGCAGTTCTTC.

The J gene is TRBJ1-2, the V gene TRBV2, with D possibly matching TRBD1 (6 bases). V was clipped by 6 bases and J by 0 bases, with 14 bases between them. The CDR3 consists of 15 residues. CDR1 is SNHLY and CDR2 is FYNNEI in the germline V gene. The CDR3 loop reads CASSTQGGANYGYTF. CDR3 in DNA: TGTGCCAGCAGCACCCAAGGGGGGGCTAACTATGGCTACACCTTC.

The chain joins TRBV4-2 to TRBJ2-7; D uncertain. The CDR3 is 13 residues long. V was shortened by 0 bases and J by 3 bases, with 6 bases between the two germline ends. The V gene's germline CDR1 is LGHNA and CDR2 YNFKEQ. For the CDR3, the DNA is TGTGCCAGCAGCCAAGAAGCTCGCTACGAGCAGTACTTC. Translation gives CASSQEARYEQYF.

CDR3 residues: CAWSDGRSGANEKLFF. The CDR3 bases are TGTGCCTGGAGTGACGGACGATCCGGGGCTAATGAAAAACTGTTTTTT. The V and J genes are TRBV30 and TRBJ1-4; unclear D gene. The CDR3 covers 16 residues. V was cut by 1 base and J by 3 bases, with 15 bases left in between. Germline CDR1 GTSNPN, CDR2 SVGIG (reference sequence). The whole variable domain, filled in from reference TRBV30 and TRBJ1-4, reads SQTIHQWPATLVQPVGSPLSLECTVEGTSNPNLYWYRQAAGRGLQLLFYSVGIGQISSEVPQNLSASRPQDRQFILSSKKLLLSDSGFYLCAWSDGRSGANEKLFFGSGTQLSVL.

In this sample, this clone turned up once. The V and J genes are TRBV9 and TRBJ2-7; 9 bases match TRBD2. Trimming at V came to 0 bases and at J to 9 bases, leaving 10 bases not matched to a gene. The CDR3 spans 15 residues. The V gene's germline CDR1 is SGDLS and CDR2 YYNGEE. CDR3 amino acids: CASSVEGSGSLAQYF. CDR3 bases: TGTGCCAGCAGCGTAGAAGGTAGCGGGAGTCTGGCGCAGTACTTC.

CDR3 region: CSVYGLSKNYGYTF. For the CDR3, the DNA is TGCAGCGTTTATGGGCTTTCCAAGAACTATGGCTACACCTTC. J is TRBJ1-2 and V is TRBV29-1; D unresolved. CDR1 and CDR2 from the germline V gene are SQVTM and ANQGSEA. This CDR3 contains 14 residues. V was cut by 5 bases and J by 2 bases, with 15 bases left in between.

This chain links TRBV6-4 with TRBJ1-2, with a possible D match to TRBD1 (6 bases). Germline lookup yields CDR1 MRHNA and CDR2 SNTAGT. The CDR3 totals 14 residues. Trimming took off 2 bases at V and 8 bases at J, with 15 bases between the two ends. CDR3 region: CASSDIQGRGGYTF. CDR3 in DNA: TGTGCCAGCAGTGACATACAGGGCCGAGGGGGCTACACCTTC.

Details on this clone: Other nucleotide sequences in the sample specify the same CDR3. This sequence joins TRBV18 and TRBJ2-7, with D perhaps matching TRBD2 (6 bases). Germline loops: CDR1 KGHSH, CDR2 LQKENI. V lost 4 bases to trimming and J lost 3 bases, with 13 bases between them. CDR3 length: 14 residues. The CDR3, as DNA: TGTGCCAGCTCACTTCCGGGACTGGTCTACGAGCAGTACTTC. Its translation is CASSLPGLVYEQYF.

The chain is built from TRBV6-5 and TRBJ1-5; tentatively, D is TRBD1 (5 bases). V shed 4 bases and J shed 0 bases, with 7 bases lying between them. Germline V CDR1 and CDR2: MNHEY, SVGAGI. This CDR3 has 14 amino acids. The CDR3 bases are TGTGCCAGCAGTTGGGGGGGTAGCAATCAGCCCCAGCATTTT. Protein: CASSWGGSNQPQHF.

The sample holds a few counts of this clone. This chain links TRBV7-9 with TRBJ2-6; D not certain. Trimming took 5 bases from V and 2 from J, leaving 28 bases between them. CDR1 SEHNR and CDR2 FQNEAQ come from the germline V gene (reference sequence). The CDR3 loop spans 21 amino acids. The CDR3, as DNA: TGTGCCAGCAGCATTGCTAGATTACCAGACGGCTCAGTCGCTGGGGCCAACGTCCTGACTTTC. Translating gives CASSIARLPDGSVAGANVLTF.